This TCR beta chain was profiled in a study of blood T cell repertoires in COVID-19 (dated by TCRdb to about 2020). Describing the broader study: Collaborator samples came from the United States, Italy and Spain and covered acute and convalescent phases of COVID-19. The prospective study material was composed of cDNA or gDNA derived from T cells, B-cell-depleted T cells, or PBMCs. Deeply sampled blood TCRbeta repertoires from subjects exposed to, actively infected with, or recovered from COVID-19 were included in the dataset. A freely available public database, intended as a resource for researchers studying the immune response to SARS-CoV-2, is where the repertoires were released. Samples came from the ongoing ImmuneRACE study (first 160 participants) plus 1,254 subjects from 6 global collaborators. Sample metadata almost always included a de-identified subject ID, COVID-19 status, age in years and sex. HLA class I and class II types, where available, came from metadata supplied by the sample provider rather than from assay-based typing.

TCRbeta CDR3 regions were amplified from genomic DNA using the immunoSEQ Assay, a bias-controlled multiplex PCR. The original methods were these. The number of nucleated cells in each sample was estimated by amplification of reference gene primers within the assay. Sequence reads were collapsed and filtered to measure the absolute abundance of every unique TCRbeta CDR3 rearrangement. For each sample, productive Simpson clonality was calculated as the square root of Simpson's diversity index across productive rearrangements. Held by TCRdb, this immuneACCESS table contains in-frame sequences only and omits some clones. Under half of the omission traces to an unresolved V gene where checked; the cause of the rest is unknown. The V and J calls and clone size were taken over from that table, and D and trimming were inferred from the DNA. Counted in this sample were tens of thousands of clones; roughly 87% of them appeared once. Of the sample, about 2.3% is held by the ten largest clones.

The collaborating institutions used their own protocols to collect whole blood in K2EDTA tubes. For TCRbeta analysis, collaborators shipped samples in one of three forms: frozen whole blood, isolated PBMCs, or DNA extracted from either of those sample types. Overall study results and their limits: How much clinical and demographic metadata was included differed by source and by participant, and the metadata was provided uncurated.

Sequences SGHRS (CDR1) and YFSETQ (CDR2) are obtained from the germline V gene. CDR3 length: 14 amino acids, cysteine to phenylalanine. The only DNA kept is the CDR3, 42 bases in frame from the first base. The V end loses 0 bases and the J end loses 5 bases, and a stretch of 9 bases separates them. Points on this clone: The target of this receptor is not known. No base quality information exists; no much larger clone differs at one position.

Recombination joined TRBV5-1 with TRBJ1-5; no D gene can be assigned with confidence. The sequenced material came from peripheral blood. This TCR was sampled from a man aged 50 to 60 with acute or convalescent COVID-19. CDR3 reads: CASSLEGVDQPQHF. The DNA sequence is as follows: TGCGCCAGCAGCTTGGAAGGAGTAGATCAGCCCCAGCATTTT.